The 22 T cell receptor beta chains in this list originate from one sample, sequenced in a study of T cell repertoires in cytomegalovirus infection. TCRdb ran MiXCR on the reads and lists one entry per CDR3 protein. This sample has about 470,000 distinct CDR3 sequences, with roughly 43% found just once. No cognate antigen is known for these TCRs. The source material was cultured PBMCs, sampled from culture after CMV antigen stimulation. The receptors originated from a human donor in good health (CMV status not recorded). Some clones in this sample may be carry-over from other donors' samples.

Note on this clonotype: Since a much larger clone is just one base distant, this may be a read error. The V call is TRBV4-1, the J call TRBJ2-1; D not resolved. The V gene's germline CDR1 is MGHRA and CDR2 YSYEKL. CDR3 size: 17 residues. Trimming shortened V by 0 bases and J by 2 bases, and 14 bases separated the two germline ends. The CDR3 region has the DNA TGCGCCAGCAGCCAAGATATGCACGCCCGAACCTACAATGAGCAGTTCTTC. This translates into CASSQDMHARTYNEQFF.

The rearrangement uses TRBV10-1 and TRBJ2-1; 7 bases line up with TRBD2. The CDR3 is 12 amino acids. Germline CDR1 is WNHNN and CDR2 is SYGVQD (reference sequence). With V trimmed by 2 bases and J by 13 bases, 5 bases remained unmatched. CDR3 sequence: CASSEGVAGQFF. Written as DNA, the CDR3 is TGCGCCAGCAGTGAGGGGGTAGCGGGCCAGTTCTTC.

The chain employs TRBV11-2 and TRBJ2-5; 9 bases are a match to TRBD2. Looked up from germline, CDR1 is SGHAT and CDR2 is FQNNGV. The CDR3 contains 17 residues. V lost 1 base to trimming and J lost 5 bases; unmatched junction nucleotides: 11. CDR3 amino acids: CASSLGARGGRLETQYF. CDR3 bases: TGTGCCAGCAGCTTAGGAGCGCGGGGGGGCCGCCTGGAGACCCAGTACTTC.

The chain couples TRBV20-1 to TRBJ1-6; the D gene is possibly TRBD1 (5 bases). Trimming left V 0 bases short and J 9 bases short, with 15 bases between. Germline V CDR1 and CDR2: DFQATT, SNEGSKA (reference sequence). The CDR3 length is 15 residues. This CDR3 is CSARDLRDGASPLHF. The CDR3 DNA is TGCAGTGCTAGAGATTTGCGGGACGGGGCTTCACCCCTCCACTTT.

This sequence joins TRBV7-2 and TRBJ1-5; the D gene is possibly TRBD1 (5 bases). Trimming pared 1 base from V and 11 bases from J, leaving 18 bases between. The CDR3 runs 15 residues. CDR1 and CDR2 from the germline V gene are SGHTA and FQGNSA. The CDR3 is CASSLDGGEGRAQHF. Written as DNA, the CDR3 is TGTGCCAGCAGCTTAGATGGGGGGGAGGGAAGGGCCCAGCATTTT.

The rearrangement joins TRBV6-2 or TRBV6-3 to TRBJ1-1; 7 bases map to TRBD1. Germline V lookup: CDR1 MNHEY, CDR2 SVGEGT. The CDR3 is made up of 13 amino acids. The junction had 10 bases not matched to a gene; V was cut back by 7 bases and J by 8 bases. CDR3 loop: CASTRKGTVEAFF. In DNA, the CDR3 is TGTGCCAGCACAAGAAAAGGGACAGTAGAAGCTTTCTTT.

This clonotype was observed a handful of times. It may be a read error: a sequence one base away is much more abundant. The genes are TRBV11-2 and TRBJ2-5; D is unclear. V was shortened by 3 bases and J by 5 bases, with 7 bases between the two germline ends. This CDR3 is 12 amino acids long. In germline, CDR1 is SGHAT, CDR2 FQNNGV. CDR3 DNA sequence: TGTGCCAGCAGCTTCGTGGGGGAGACCCAGTACTTC. Residues: CASSFVGETQYF.

This clonotype was picked up a small number of times. V usage is TRBV7-6 and J usage is TRBJ2-1; 10 bases are shared with TRBD2. The CDR3 length is 18 residues. Germline CDR1 is SGHVS and CDR2 is FNYEAQ. Trimming removed 3 bases from V and 2 bases from J; junction bases left unmatched: 10. CDR3 DNA: TGTGCCAGCAGCTTCGGGTCTAGCGGGAGTTTCCCCTACAATGAGCAGTTCTTC. This encodes CASSFGSSGSFPYNEQFF.

Ten or more counts support this clonotype. The V call is TRBV7-2, the J call TRBJ2-1; 7 nucleotides align to TRBD2. CDR1 is SGHTA, CDR2 FQGNSA, per germline. The CDR3 contains 16 residues. The J segment lost 4 bases and the V segment lost 5 bases, leaving 11 bases of the junction unmatched. CDR3 DNA: TGTGCCAGCAGCCGCACCGGGACTACCATTTACAATGAGCAGTTCTTC. This codes for CASSRTGTTIYNEQFF. The whole variable domain, filled in from reference TRBV7-2 and TRBJ2-1, reads GAGVSQSPSNKVTEKGKDVELRCDPISGHTALYWYRQSLGQGLEFLIYFQGNSAPDKSGLPSDRFSAERTGGSVSTLTIQRTQQEDSAVYLCASSRTGTTIYNEQFFGPGTRLTVL.

This rearrangement joins TRBV10-2 to TRBJ2-2; D not certain. The CDR3 extends over 17 amino acids. The V and J ends lost 1 base and 1 base respectively, with 13 bases between them. CDR1 WSHSY and CDR2 SAAADI come from the germline V gene. DNA for the CDR3: TGCGCCAGCAGTGAGTTCGGAAGATTGCAGAACACCGGGGAGCTGTTTTTT. It specifies CASSEFGRLQNTGELFF.

This clonotype was recorded a few times. The gene calls are TRBV7-3 and TRBJ2-3; 8 bases fit TRBD2. The trim removed 5 bases at V and 10 bases at J, leaving 5 bases unmatched. CDR1 and CDR2 from the germline V gene are SGHTA and FQGTGA. The CDR3 extends over 12 amino acids. Here the CDR3 reads CASSPGTRAQYF. The CDR3 DNA reads as TGTGCCAGCAGCCCTGGGACTAGGGCGCAGTATTTT.

This clonotype has more than one count but fewer than ten. This chain uses TRBV7-6 with TRBJ2-1, with 10 nucleotides matching TRBD2. Germline assignment: CDR1 SGHVS and CDR2 FNYEAQ. CDR3 length: 16 amino acids. J gave up 7 bases and V 1 base, and 7 bases lay outside the gene matches. CDR3 coding DNA: TGTGCCAGCAGCTTAGGTCGGCTAGCGGGAGCGAATGAGCAGTTCTTC. Translated, it gives CASSLGRLAGANEQFF. The full variable domain, completed using reference TRBV7-6 and TRBJ2-1, is GAGVSQSPRYKVTKRGQDVALRCDPISGHVSLYWYRQALGQGPEFLTYFNYEAQQDKSGLPNDRFSAERPEGSISTLTIQRTEQRDSAMYRCASSLGRLAGANEQFFGPGTRLTVL.

The chain combines TRBV20-1 with TRBJ2-7; D remains ambiguous. V lost 0 bases and J 4 bases, leaving 10 bases between the germline ends. CDR3 length: 13 amino acids. Germline assignment: CDR1 DFQATT and CDR2 SNEGSKA (reference sequence). CDR3 DNA: TGCAGTGCTAGAGATCTCCGACCTTACGAGCAGTACTTC. Its translation: CSARDLRPYEQYF.

This sequence joins TRBV28 and TRBJ2-3; 9 positions match TRBD1. The V and J ends lost 2 bases and 4 bases, in that order; junction bases with no gene match: 7. The CDR3 contains 16 residues. CDR1 is MDHEN and CDR2 is SYDVKM in the germline V gene. The CDR3 region is CASSLHLDRGADTQYF. The CDR3 DNA reads as TGTGCCAGCAGTTTACACCTGGACAGGGGAGCAGATACGCAGTATTTT.

Concerning this clonotype itself: The conserved final phenylalanine or tryptophan is absent from the CDR3, which likely points to a read error. V and J are TRBV19 and TRBJ2-1; D tentatively reads TRBD1 or TRBD2 (6 bases each). From germline, CDR1 is LNHDA and CDR2 SQIVND (reference sequence). The CDR3 contains 18 residues. V lost 3 bases, J lost 7 bases, and 25 bases lay in between. The CDR3 nucleotides are TGTGCCAGTAGTATGCGGGTAGGGGGTTCGGGAGAAGATAATGAGCAGTTCTTA. Its translation is CASSMRVGGSGEDNEQFL.

The chain has TRBV7-8 and TRBJ2-1, with TRBD2 identical over 10 bases. The CDR3 sequence is 18 residues long. Trimming cost V 5 bases and J 4 bases; bases outside gene matches: 14. CDR1 and CDR2 (germline): SGHVS, FQNEAQ. The CDR3 nucleotides read TGTGCCAGCAGCCATCGTAGCGGGAGGCGGGGCTTATACAATGAGCAGTTCTTC. It specifies CASSHRSGRRGLYNEQFF.

V and J are TRBV18 and TRBJ2-3; D remains ambiguous. The CDR3 extends over 12 amino acids. In germline, CDR1 is KGHSH, CDR2 LQKENI. The V end was cut by 3 bases, the J end by 6 bases, with 7 bases between. Here the CDR3 reads CASSPISDTQYF. CDR3 nucleotides: TGTGCCAGCTCACCGATCTCGGATACGCAGTATTTT. The full variable domain, in which reference TRBV18 and TRBJ2-3 provide the parts outside the CDR3, is NAGVMQNPRHLVRRRGQEARLRCSPMKGHSHVYWYRQLPEEGLKFMVYLQKENIIDESGMPKERFSAEFPKEGPSILRIQQVVRGDSAAYFCASSPISDTQYFGPGTRLTVL.

The chain uses TRBV6-6 and TRBJ2-7; D is uncertain. The CDR3 totals 13 residues. V lost 6 bases and J lost 1, with 10 bases in between. Per germline, CDR1 MNHNY and CDR2 SVGAGI (reference sequence). The CDR3 spells CASRDRNSYEQYF. The CDR3 nucleotides are TGTGCCAGCAGGGACCGCAATTCCTACGAGCAGTACTTC.

This clonotype was detected many times. This rearrangement joins TRBV7-2 to TRBJ2-5; D may be TRBD1 (6 bases). The length of the CDR3 is 13 residues. V dropped 4 bases and J dropped 2 bases, with 8 bases sitting between them. Germline values: CDR1 SGHTA, CDR2 FQGNSA. This chain's CDR3 is CASSSGQQETQYF. CDR3 sequence (DNA): TGTGCCAGCAGCTCAGGACAGCAAGAGACCCAGTACTTC.

This clonotype came up a few times. The chain has TRBV7-2 and TRBJ1-2; TRBD1 agrees at 11 bases. The CDR3 has 16 amino acids. Germline trimming cut 2 bases from V and 8 bases from J; bases unmatched to any gene: 10. Germline assignment: CDR1 SGHTA and CDR2 FQGNSA. As DNA, the CDR3 is TGTGCCAGCAGCTTATTTTCTGGACAGGGGGCAGGCGGCTACACCTTC. As protein: CASSLFSGQGAGGYTF.

The chain recombines TRBV28 with TRBJ1-2; D not resolved. V was pared by 7 bases and J by 7 bases, with 19 bases between. The length of the CDR3 is 14 residues. CDR1 is MDHEN, CDR2 SYDVKM, per germline. This chain's CDR3 is CASNPPGGGSGYTF. For the CDR3, the DNA is TGTGCCAGCAACCCCCCGGGCGGTGGAAGTGGCTACACCTTC.

This chain links TRBV6-2 or TRBV6-3 with TRBJ2-1; 12 bases are a match to TRBD2. The CDR3 spans 14 residues. V lost 0 bases to trimming and J lost 13 bases; unmatched junction nucleotides: 4. The germline gives CDR1 MNHEY, CDR2 SVGEGT. The CDR3 sequence: CASSYSSSGRAQFF. As DNA, the CDR3 is TGTGCCAGCAGTTACTCGTCTAGCGGGAGGGCACAGTTCTTC.